The entry below describes one TCR beta chain. V lost 3 bases to trimming and J lost 3 bases; unmatched junction nucleotides: 4. The V gene's germline CDR1 is MRHNA and CDR2 SNTAGT. The CDR3 totals 16 residues. These data belong to a study of technical replicates of blood from a few donors. The table came from immunoSEQ multiplex PCR; TCRdb's copy has only in-frame clones and leaves some out. This table holds around 50,000 clones, roughly 95% found once. The sample consisted of T cells isolated from PBMCs. The rearrangement joins TRBV6-4 to TRBJ2-3; TRBD1 agrees at 12 bases. This TCR derives from a human donor in good health. The CDR3 is CASSEGTGGATDTQYF. As DNA, the CDR3 is TGTGCCAGCAGTGAAGGGACAGGGGGCGCGACAGATACGCAGTATTTT.